This is a list of T cell receptor beta chains from one sample in a study of cytomegalovirus exposure and HLA in healthy donors. Assay: immunoSEQ multiplex PCR; the TCRdb copy retains only in-frame clones and omits some. The repertoire has roughly 180,000 clones, less than 85% of them found once; the top ten carry over 1.5%. Sequenced: PBMCs. These receptors originate from a girl aged 5-17 years in good health and CMV-seropositive. Both conserved end residues are part of each CDR3. A D gene is named only where the DNA matches it firmly. Some rows mark clone size as missing; the rest say once, few, many or name a class of expanded clone.

J gene,clone size,V gene,D gene,CDR3 DNA,CDR3 protein
TRBJ2-5,.,TRBV6-5,.,TGTGCCAGCAGTTATTCGGGGGTGAAGACCCAGTACTTC,CASSYSGVKTQYF
TRBJ2-7,.,TRBV2,.,TGTGCCGGGGGGGGCGGCCACGAGCAGTACTTC,CAGGGGHEQYF
TRBJ1-2,.,TRBV20-1,.,TGCAGTGCCAGGGCCGGGTATGGCTACACCTTC,CSARAGYGYTF
TRBJ1-3,.,TRBV12-5,.,TGTGCTAACGCCGAGGGCCCCTCTGGAAACACCATATATTTT,CANAEGPSGNTIYF
TRBJ2-1,.,TRBV5-4,TRBD1,TGTGCCAGCAGCTTGTCTGGGACAGGGGGCGTTTACAATGAGCAGTTCTTC,CASSLSGTGGVYNEQFF
TRBJ2-3,.,TRBV10-1,.,TGCGCCAGCAGCAGGGACACAATGGGCACAGATACGCAGTATTTT,CASSRDTMGTDTQYF
TRBJ2-5,.,TRBV2,TRBD1,TGTGCCAGCAGGAGGGACAGGGCATGGGAGACCCAGTACTTC,CASRRDRAWETQYF
TRBJ2-2,.,TRBV6-5,.,TGTGCCAGCAGAGGGGACTGGAACACCGGGGAGCTGTTTTTT,CASRGDWNTGELFF
TRBJ1-2,.,TRBV7-8,TRBD1,TGTGCCAGCAGCTTAATTGGGGACAGGGTACAGGGCTACACCTTC,CASSLIGDRVQGYTF
TRBJ2-5,few,TRBV6-5,.,TGTGCCAGCAGTCCGCCTCGGGTAGAGACCCAGTACTTC,CASSPPRVETQYF
TRBJ1-1,.,TRBV5-5,.,TGTGCCAGCAGCTCGGAGGGGATATTGAACACTGAAGCTTTCTTT,CASSSEGILNTEAFF
TRBJ2-1,once,TRBV29-1,.,TGCAGCGTTGATAACAATGAGCAGTTCTTC,CSVDNNEQFF
TRBJ2-1,.,TRBV2,TRBD2,TGTGCCAGCAGGGCACTAGCGGGGGGTTACAATGAGCAGTTCTTC,CASRALAGGYNEQFF
TRBJ1-5,.,TRBV6-5,.,TGTGCCAGCAGTTACGGGCACCTTAGCAATCAGCCCCAGCATTTT,CASSYGHLSNQPQHF
TRBJ1-6,.,TRBV7-2,TRBD1,TGTGCCAGCAGCTTAACAGGGGATTCACCCCTCCACTTT,CASSLTGDSPLHF
TRBJ2-5,.,TRBV28,TRBD2,TGTGCCAGCAGAGGACTAGCGGGAGGGGAGACCCAGTACTTC,CASRGLAGGETQYF
TRBJ1-2,.,TRBV25-1,.,TGTGCCAGCAGTGAATCGAGCCCTTATGGCTACACCTTC,CASSESSPYGYTF
TRBJ2-7,.,TRBV2,.,TGTGCCAGCAGTCTGGGACTTTACGAGCAGTACTTC,CASSLGLYEQYF
TRBJ1-1,.,TRBV6-1,.,TGTGCCAGCAGTGAAGCGCGGTCGGGGTACGAAGCTTTCTTT,CASSEARSGYEAFF
TRBJ2-7,.,TRBV27,.,TGTGCCAGCAGCAAATCCCGCGCGGGGAACATTTACGAGCAGTACTTC,CASSKSRAGNIYEQYF
TRBJ2-5,.,TRBV11-2,TRBD2,TGTGCCAGCAGCTTGGTCCCGGGACTAGCGGGGGGGCAAGAGACCCAGTACTTC,CASSLVPGLAGGQETQYF
TRBJ1-2,.,TRBV27,.,TGTGCCAGCAGTTTAGACCTGGGCCAAGGCTACACCTTC,CASSLDLGQGYTF
TRBJ1-2,few,TRBV6-5,TRBD1,TGTGCCAGCAGAAACAGGGGACTCGGCTACACCTTC,CASRNRGLGYTF
TRBJ2-7,.,TRBV6-5,.,TGTGCCAGCAGTTCCCGGGACTACGAGCAGTACTTC,CASSSRDYEQYF
TRBJ1-2,.,TRBV28,.,TGTGCCAGCACCTCTGGCCGTTTTAACTATGGCTACACCTTC,CASTSGRFNYGYTF
TRBJ2-7,few,TRBV27,TRBD2,TGTGCCAGCAGTTTATCCTGGACTAGCGGGGGGTTCACCTACGAGCAGTACTTC,CASSLSWTSGGFTYEQYF
TRBJ1-5,once,TRBV4-3,.,TGCGCCAGCAGCCAAGATAATATTCCCTATCAGCCCCAGCATTTT,CASSQDNIPYQPQHF
TRBJ2-3,once,TRBV18,TRBD2,TGTGCCAGCTCACCACCGGGAGGGAGCGGCACAGATACGCAGTATTTT,CASSPPGGSGTDTQYF
TRBJ2-1,.,TRBV19,TRBD2,TGTGCCAGTAGTATATTGGTAGCGGGGGGAAGCTCCTACAATGAGCAGTTCTTC,CASSILVAGGSSYNEQFF
TRBJ2-7,.,TRBV7-9,TRBD1,TGTGCCACTGGGTCCGGGGACAGCTACGAGCAGTACTTC,CATGSGDSYEQYF
TRBJ1-2,.,TRBV7-9,.,TGTGCCAGCAGCTTAGGGACAGTTGCCCGCTATGGCTACACCTTC,CASSLGTVARYGYTF
TRBJ1-1,.,TRBV6-5,.,TGTGCCAGCACACTGACGGTGAGGGTCACTGAAGCTTTCTTT,CASTLTVRVTEAFF
TRBJ2-7,.,TRBV5-1,.,TGCGCCAGCACAGACTCAGCCTACGAGCAGTACTTC,CASTDSAYEQYF
TRBJ1-1,once,TRBV9,TRBD1,TGTGCCAGCAGCGTAGCCGGGACAGGGGAACCTGAAGCTTTCTTT,CASSVAGTGEPEAFF
TRBJ2-7,.,TRBV5-4,.,TGTGCCAGCAGCTTGAGGGGCCTCAGTGGTTACGAGCAGTACTTC,CASSLRGLSGYEQYF
TRBJ2-7,.,TRBV4-3,.,TGCGCCAGCAGCCAAGATCGAGGGTCCCCATACTCCTACGAGCAGTACTTC,CASSQDRGSPYSYEQYF
TRBJ2-5,.,TRBV12-5,TRBD2,TGTGCTAGTGGTTTGGAGCCTAAAGCCAAGGGGGGACTAGCGGGGAATGGAGGCGAGACCCAGTACTTC,CASGLEPKAKGGLAGNGGETQYF
TRBJ1-1,.,TRBV27,.,TGTGCCAGCAAAAGGGGGATTTGGACTGAAGCTTTCTTT,CASKRGIWTEAFF
TRBJ1-6,.,TRBV7-9,.,TGTGCCAGCAGCCCCTTTGGGGGCGCGGATTCACCCCTCCACTTT,CASSPFGGADSPLHF
TRBJ1-1,.,TRBV10-3,TRBD1,TGTGCCATCATAAAGGACAGGGGAGGTGAAGCTTTCTTT,CAIIKDRGGEAFF
TRBJ1-5,.,TRBV21-1,.,TGTGCCAGCAGCAGGGACAGTAGGAGCAATCAGCCCCAGCATTTT,CASSRDSRSNQPQHF
TRBJ2-3,.,TRBV7-2,TRBD2,TGTGCCAGCAGCTTAACTAGCGGGAGAGATACGCAGTATTTT,CASSLTSGRDTQYF
TRBJ1-1,.,TRBV29-1,.,TGCAGCGGGGGCCCCGAAGCTTTCTTT,CSGGPEAFF
TRBJ2-1,.,TRBV6-5,TRBD2,TGTGCCAGCAGTTACAGCGGGGGCTCCTACAATGAGCAGTTCTTC,CASSYSGGSYNEQFF
TRBJ2-1,.,TRBV29-1,.,TGCAGCGTTAACCCGCTCGAGGCCCCCTACAATGAGCAGTTCTTC,CSVNPLEAPYNEQFF
TRBJ2-5,.,TRBV19,TRBD1,TGTGCCAGTAGCCATCGCAGCGGGACAGGGAAAGAGACCCAGTACTTC,CASSHRSGTGKETQYF